The table lists the clone carrying this TCR beta chain with a few counts. The target antigen is unknown. The sample originates from a study of CD8 T cells in ankylosing spondylitis. Study-level findings and limits: The clones that were linked to disease were reported to be significantly enriched in matched synovial fluid samples from ankylosing spondylitis patients. A motif of fewer than ten highly homologous TCR beta variants was seen as apparently characteristic of ankylosing spondylitis blood.

The CDR3 length is 16 residues. J lost 2 bases, V lost 2 bases, and 8 bases had no gene match. CDR1 and CDR2 (germline): SGHDT, YYEEEE. Quantitative 5'-RACE with molecular barcodes produced the TCR beta libraries. TCRdb analysed the 5' RACE reads with MiXCR anew, one entry per CDR3 protein. The sample has about 130,000 distinct CDR3 sequences; around 10% are singletons. Sequenced sample: blood, either unsorted or a sorted T cell fraction (not recorded which). This chain joins TRBV5-6 and TRBJ2-3; 7 bases match TRBD2. The clonotype was recovered from a female donor with ankylosing spondylitis or in good health (not recorded which). The CDR3: CASSLVTREYTDTQYF. CDR3 DNA: TGTGCCAGCAGCTTAGTCACGCGGGAGTACACAGATACGCAGTATTTT.